The rows below give T cell receptor beta chains drawn from one sample of a study of T cells in localized non-small cell lung cancer. Generated by immunoSEQ multiplex PCR, the TCRdb table keeps only in-frame clones and is missing some. The sample lists 12,000 or so clones; approximately 85% were seen once. Sequencing was performed on peripheral blood, taken before any cancer treatment. Receptors originate from a male donor older than 55 with stage III lung adenocarcinoma. Both conserved end residues are part of each CDR3. D genes are given only for firm matches. For some rows the clone size is stated as once, few or many, or as a class when expanded; others skip it.

CDR3aa	CDR3nt	abundance	j_gene	v_gene	d_gene
CASSQGPDTGELFF	TGTGCCAGCAGCCAGGGCCCGGACACCGGGGAGCTGTTTTTT	-	TRBJ2-2	TRBV6-1	-
CASSQGLISGANVLTF	TGTGCCAGCAGTCAAGGACTTATCTCTGGGGCCAACGTCCTGACTTTC	once	TRBJ2-6	TRBV6-1	-
CASSQDGSGSGTDTQYF	TGCGCCAGCAGCCAAGATGGGAGCGGGAGTGGCACAGATACGCAGTATTTT	-	TRBJ2-3	TRBV4-3	TRBD2
CASSLGGRVTEAFF	TGTGCCAGCAGCTTAGGTGGCAGGGTTACTGAAGCTTTCTTT	-	TRBJ1-1	TRBV7-9	-
CASSVWGRGSDTQYF	TGTGCCAGCAGCGTATGGGGGAGAGGTTCAGATACGCAGTATTTT	-	TRBJ2-3	TRBV9	-
CASSLTGSTYNEQFF	TGTGCCAGCAGCTTAACAGGGTCGACCTACAATGAGCAGTTCTTC	-	TRBJ2-1	TRBV7-3	-
CASSINPIDYGYTF	TGTGCCAGCAGTATCAATCCCATTGACTATGGCTACACCTTC	-	TRBJ1-2	TRBV5-5	-
CATSRDLRFGDEQYF	TGTGCCACCAGCAGAGATTTGAGGTTCGGGGACGAGCAGTACTTC	-	TRBJ2-7	TRBV15	-
CASSWNTYQPQHF	TGTGCCAGCAGTTGGAACACCTATCAGCCCCAGCATTTT	-	TRBJ1-5	TRBV6-5	-
CASSEGLGNSGANVLTF	TGTGCCAGCAGTGAAGGCTTAGGGAACTCTGGGGCCAACGTCCTGACTTTC	-	TRBJ2-6	TRBV2	-
CASTPVRGNSPLHF	TGTGCCAGCACCCCGGTAAGGGGGAATTCACCCCTCCACTTT	-	TRBJ1-6	TRBV6-4	-
CASSLVVGETQYF	TGCGCCAGCAGCTTGGTAGTTGGGGAGACCCAGTACTTC	once	TRBJ2-5	TRBV5-1	-
CASTKTVMGSEQYF	TGTGCCAGCACCAAAACGGTAATGGGGAGCGAGCAGTACTTC	once	TRBJ2-7	TRBV2	-
CASSPTGTHSVESYEQYF	TGTGCCAGCAGCCCTACCGGGACGCACTCGGTAGAATCATACGAGCAGTACTTC	-	TRBJ2-7	TRBV5-8	-
CASSLDGGRVETQYF	TGTGCCAGCAGCTTAGATGGCGGGAGGGTGGAGACCCAGTACTTC	-	TRBJ2-5	TRBV11-2	TRBD2
CASSYSGQTYGYTF	TGTGCCAGCAGTTACTCGGGACAGACCTATGGCTACACCTTC	-	TRBJ1-2	TRBV6-5	TRBD1
CASRQGRGTYEQYF	TGTGCCAGCAGGCAGGGGCGCGGTACCTACGAGCAGTACTTC	-	TRBJ2-7	TRBV7-3	-